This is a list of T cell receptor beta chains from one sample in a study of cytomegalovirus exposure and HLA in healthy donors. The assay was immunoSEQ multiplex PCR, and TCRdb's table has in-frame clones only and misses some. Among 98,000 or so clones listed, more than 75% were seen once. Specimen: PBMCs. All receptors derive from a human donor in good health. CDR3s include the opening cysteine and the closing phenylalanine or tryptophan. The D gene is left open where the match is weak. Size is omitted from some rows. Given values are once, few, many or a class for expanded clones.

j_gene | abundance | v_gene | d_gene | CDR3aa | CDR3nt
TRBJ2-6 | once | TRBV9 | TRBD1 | CASSALPGQGYPSGANVLTF | TGTGCCAGCAGCGCCCTACCGGGACAGGGTTATCCGTCTGGGGCCAACGTCCTGACTTTC
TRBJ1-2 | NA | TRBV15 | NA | CATSRDPGLTDGYTF | TGTGCCACCAGCAGAGATCCAGGCCTTACGGATGGCTACACCTTC
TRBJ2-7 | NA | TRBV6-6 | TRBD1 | CASSYGDRGSYEQYF | TGTGCCAGCAGTTACGGGGACAGGGGCTCCTACGAGCAGTACTTC
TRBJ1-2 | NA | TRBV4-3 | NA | CASSQDGSNYGYTF | TGCGCCAGCAGCCAAGATGGGAGTAACTATGGCTACACCTTT
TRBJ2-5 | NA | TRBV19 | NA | CASRRADSYQETQYF | TGTGCCAGTAGGCGAGCTGACAGCTACCAAGAGACCCAGTACTTC
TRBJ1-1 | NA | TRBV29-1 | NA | CSVAEDTEAFF | TGCAGCGTCGCAGAAGACACTGAAGCTTTCTTT
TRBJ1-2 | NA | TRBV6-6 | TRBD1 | CASNFNRGQGGYTF | TGTGCCAGCAACTTCAACAGGGGGCAAGGTGGCTACACCTTC
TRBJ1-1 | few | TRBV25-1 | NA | CASSEGQRNTEAFF | TGTGCCAGCAGTGAAGGCCAGCGGAACACTGAAGCTTTCTTT
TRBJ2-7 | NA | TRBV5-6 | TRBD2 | CASRYWGGYEQYF | TGTGCCAGCAGATACTGGGGGGGTTACGAGCAGTACTTC
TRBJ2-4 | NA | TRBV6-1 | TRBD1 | CASSDRTGRMYIQYF | TGTGCCAGCAGTGATCGGACAGGGAGGATGTACATTCAGTACTTC
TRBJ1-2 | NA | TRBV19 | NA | CASSKHTGTYFEGYTF | TGTGCCAGTAGTAAACATACCGGGACATACTTCGAAGGCTACACCTTC
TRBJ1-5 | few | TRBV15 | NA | CATSRDRGTRRQPQHF | TGTGCCACCAGCAGAGATCGGGGGACTAGGCGTCAGCCCCAGCATTTT
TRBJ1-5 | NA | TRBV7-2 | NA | CASSPGGFSNQPQHF | TGTGCCAGCAGCCCTGGGGGGTTTAGCAATCAGCCCCAGCATTTT
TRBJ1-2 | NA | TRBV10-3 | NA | CAISVKEAPNYGYTF | TGTGCCATCAGTGTGAAGGAGGCACCCAACTATGGCTACACCTTC
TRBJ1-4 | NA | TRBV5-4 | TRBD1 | CASSRNRGFNEKLFF | TGTGCCAGCAGCAGAAACAGGGGATTTAATGAAAAACTGTTTTTT
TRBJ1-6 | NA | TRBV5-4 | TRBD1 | CASSSTGTNNSPLHF | TGTGCCAGCAGCTCGACAGGGACAAATAATTCACCCCTCCACTTT
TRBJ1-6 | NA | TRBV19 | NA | CASSFAGNNSPLHF | TGTGCCAGTAGTTTTGCGGGGAATAATTCACCCCTCCACTTT
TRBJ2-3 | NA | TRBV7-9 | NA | CASSLVAGFTDTQYF | TGTGCCAGCAGCTTAGTGGCAGGGTTCACAGATACGCAGTATTTT
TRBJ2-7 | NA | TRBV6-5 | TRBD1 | CASSYSGQLTYEQYF | TGTGCCAGCAGTTACTCGGGACAGCTAACCTACGAGCAGTACTTC
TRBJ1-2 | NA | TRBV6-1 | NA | CASSSPSNAGGYTF | TGTGCCAGCAGTTCCCCCTCCAACGCCGGTGGCTACACCTTC
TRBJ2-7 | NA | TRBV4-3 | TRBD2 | CASSQVLSGRSEQYF | TGCGCCAGCAGCCAAGTTCTTAGCGGGAGGTCCGAGCAGTACTTC
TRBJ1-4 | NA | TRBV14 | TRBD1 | CASSQVWGQTTNEKLFF | TGTGCCAGCAGCCAAGTTTGGGGACAGACAACTAATGAAAAACTGTTTTTT
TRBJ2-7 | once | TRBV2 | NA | CASREGVAGGSRHF | NA
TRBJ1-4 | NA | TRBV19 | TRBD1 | CASREWDRGREKLFF | TGTGCCAGTAGGGAATGGGACAGGGGACGAGAAAAACTGTTTTTT
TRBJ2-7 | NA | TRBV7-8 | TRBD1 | CASSPPGRTGVNKQYF | TGTGCCAGCAGCCCCCCGGGGAGGACAGGGGTTAATAAGCAGTACTTC
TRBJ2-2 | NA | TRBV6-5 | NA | CASSWYGNTGELFF | TGTGCCAGCAGTTGGTACGGGAACACCGGGGAGCTGTTTTTT
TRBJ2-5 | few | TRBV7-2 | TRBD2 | CASSLAGGPETQYF | TGTGCCAGCAGCTTGGCGGGAGGGCCAGAGACCCAGTACTTC
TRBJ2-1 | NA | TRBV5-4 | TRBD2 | CASSFTGGNEQFF | TGTGCCAGCAGCTTCACCGGGGGGAATGAGCAGTTCTTC
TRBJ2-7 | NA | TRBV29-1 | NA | CSVTMNYEQYF | TGCAGCGTTACAATGAACTACGAGCAGTACTTC